The entry below describes one T cell receptor (beta chain). Its specificity is unknown. The length of the CDR3 is 14 residues. CDR1 DFQATT and CDR2 SNEGSKA come from the germline V gene (reference sequence). The V end was cut by 1 base, the J end by 4 bases, with 14 bases between. This record comes from a study of T-cell memory formation after mild COVID-19. Study in general: Largely, the TCR clusters proved donor specific. Study conclusions and caveats: Chiefly within CM and EM were the contracting CD4+ clones; CD8+ ones were within EMRA. While clones contracting from day 15 to 85 were balanced between CD4 and CD8, later expanders leaned CD4+.

TCRalpha and TCRbeta libraries used 5'RACE with constant-segment primers and UMIs. MiXCR, run by TCRdb on the 5' RACE reads, gives a single entry per CDR3 protein. The data contain a few hundred thousand distinct CDR3 sequences, 20% to 25% of them singletons. The clonotype was recovered from an adult woman who had mild COVID-19 (a few samples of this study predate the infection). Cell type and time point are not known. Sequencing input: PBMCs or a T cell subset sorted from them (not recorded which). The chain combines TRBV20-1 with TRBJ2-7, with D possibly TRBD2 on 6 matching bases. CDR3 nucleotides: TGCAGTGCTAGAGTTCAGGACTACATGTACGAGCAGTACTTC. It specifies CSARVQDYMYEQYF.